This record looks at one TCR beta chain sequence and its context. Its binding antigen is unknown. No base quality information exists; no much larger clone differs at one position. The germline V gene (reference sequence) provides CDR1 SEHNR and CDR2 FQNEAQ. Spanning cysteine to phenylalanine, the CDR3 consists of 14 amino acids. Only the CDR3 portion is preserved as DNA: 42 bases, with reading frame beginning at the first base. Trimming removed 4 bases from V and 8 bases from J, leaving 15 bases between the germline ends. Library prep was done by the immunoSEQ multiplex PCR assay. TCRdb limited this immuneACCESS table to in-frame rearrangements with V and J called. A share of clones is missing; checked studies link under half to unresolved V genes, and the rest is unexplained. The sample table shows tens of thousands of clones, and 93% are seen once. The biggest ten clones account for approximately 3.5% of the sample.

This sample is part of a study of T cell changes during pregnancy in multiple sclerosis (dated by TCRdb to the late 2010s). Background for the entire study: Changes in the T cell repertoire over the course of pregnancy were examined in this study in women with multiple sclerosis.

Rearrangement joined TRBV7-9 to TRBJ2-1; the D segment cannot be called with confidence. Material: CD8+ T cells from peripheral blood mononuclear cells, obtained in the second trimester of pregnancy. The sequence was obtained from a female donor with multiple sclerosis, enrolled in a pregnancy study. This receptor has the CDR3 CASSSPSFFDEQFF. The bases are TGTGCCAGCAGCTCCCCCTCCTTTTTCGATGAGCAGTTCTTC.